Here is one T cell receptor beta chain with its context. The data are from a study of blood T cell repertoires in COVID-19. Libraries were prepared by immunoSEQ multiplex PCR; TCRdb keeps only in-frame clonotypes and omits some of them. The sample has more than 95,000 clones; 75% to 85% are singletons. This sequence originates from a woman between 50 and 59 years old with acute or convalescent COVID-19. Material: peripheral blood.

CDR3 DNA sequence: TGTGCCAGCAGTTACGAGGACAGAAGTTACAATGAGCAGTTCTTC. Residues: CASSYEDRSYNEQFF. The genes are TRBV6-6 and TRBJ2-1, with a weak D call TRBD1 (6 bases). V dropped 2 bases and J dropped 4 bases, with 12 bases sitting between them. Per the germline V gene, CDR1 is MNHNY and CDR2 is SVGAGI (reference sequence). CDR3 length: 15 amino acids.